The rows below give T cell receptor beta chains drawn from one sample of a study of blood T cell repertoires in COVID-19. Assay: immunoSEQ multiplex PCR; the TCRdb copy retains only in-frame clones and omits some. The sample carries roughly 250,000 clones, just under 90% recorded once. What was sequenced was peripheral blood. These receptors came from a woman aged 35 to 49 with acute or convalescent COVID-19. Each CDR3 is given with its conserved first and last residue. The D gene is left open where the match is weak. Clone size, where shown, is once, few, many, or a class for clones that have expanded.

NA 13 TRBJ1-1 TRBV11-2 NA CASSLNRNTEAFF TGTGCCAGCAGCTTAAACAGAAACACTGAAGCTTTCTTT
TRBD1 17 TRBJ1-2 TRBV29-1 few CSVEGGGQGKGNYGYTF TGCAGCGTTGAAGGGGGGGGACAGGGGAAGGGTAACTATGGCTACACCTTC
NA 16 TRBJ1-1 TRBV7-9 NA CASSLIMGDLNTEAFF TGTGCCAGCAGCTTAATCATGGGCGACCTGAACACTGAAGCTTTCTTT
NA 13 TRBJ1-6 TRBV12-5 NA CASGPTVNSPLHF TGTGCTAGTGGTCCGACAGTTAATTCACCCCTCCACTTT
NA 15 TRBJ2-2 TRBV9 NA CASSPWDLAAGELFF TGTGCCAGCAGCCCCTGGGACTTAGCGGCCGGGGAGCTGTTTTTT
TRBD1 14 TRBJ1-1 TRBV5-1 few CASSPGGVHTEAFF TGCGCCAGCAGCCCAGGGGGAGTTCACACTGAAGCTTTCTTT
NA 17 TRBJ1-2 TRBV10-3 NA CAISREAGVNLKYGYTF TGTGCCATCAGTCGGGAGGCAGGGGTAAATCTTAAGTATGGCTACACCTTC
NA 13 TRBJ1-5 TRBV19 NA CASSIQGYQPQHF TGTGCCAGTAGTATACAGGGTTATCAGCCCCAGCATTTT
NA 12 TRBJ1-4 TRBV19 NA CASSPHQGNLFF TGTGCCAGTAGCCCCCATCAGGGTAACCTGTTTTTT
NA 14 TRBJ2-3 TRBV4-1 NA CASSQLGAKDTQYF TGCGCCAGCAGCCAATTGGGGGCAAAGGATACGCAGTATTTT
TRBD1 14 TRBJ2-3 TRBV27 NA CASSPGTGLNTQYF TGTGCCAGCAGTCCCGGGACAGGGTTGAATACGCAGTATTTT
NA 15 TRBJ2-5 TRBV2 NA CASSARDFVPKTQYF TGTGCCAGCAGTGCCCGGGACTTCGTCCCGAAGACCCAGTACTTC
TRBD1 14 TRBJ1-6 TRBV18 NA CASSPGQGGSPLHF TGTGCCAGCTCACCGGGACAGGGGGGATCACCCCTCCACTTT
TRBD1 15 TRBJ2-5 TRBV10-3 NA CAISATGTAQETQYF TGTGCCATCAGTGCTACCGGGACAGCCCAAGAGACCCAGTACTTC
TRBD2 16 TRBJ2-4 TRBV18 once CASSLGEGKKKNIQYF TGTGCCAGCTCACTCGGGGAGGGGAAGAAGAAAAACATTCAGTACTTC
TRBD2 17 TRBJ2-5 TRBV4-1 NA CASSQGPSGGLQETQYF TGCGCCAGCAGCCAAGGGCCTAGCGGGGGCCTTCAAGAGACCCAGTACTTC
TRBD1 16 TRBJ2-2 TRBV9 NA CASSGRQGGSTGELFF TGTGCCAGCAGCGGCCGACAGGGGGGGAGCACCGGGGAGCTGTTTTTT
TRBD1 16 TRBJ2-1 TRBV5-1 NA CASSRGQGRSYNEQFF TGCGCCAGCAGCAGAGGACAGGGCCGATCCTACAATGAGCAGTTCTTC
TRBD1 16 TRBJ1-5 TRBV6-7 NA CASGDRVLYSNQPQHF TGTGCCAGCGGGGACAGGGTCCTATATAGCAATCAGCCCCAGCATTTT
NA 14 TRBJ1-2 TRBV11-2 NA CASSTGEVSSRYTF TGTGCCAGCAGCACCGGGGAGGTCTCCTCTCGCTACACCTTC
TRBD1 15 TRBJ1-6 TRBV30 NA CAWSHRGRGNSPLHF TGTGCCTGGAGCCACCGTGGCAGGGGGAATTCACCCCTCCACTTT
NA 17 TRBJ2-1 TRBV30 NA CAWSRPQPATVHNEQFF TGTGCCTGGTCCCGGCCCCAGCCCGCGACAGTTCACAATGAGCAGTTCTTC
TRBD1 15 TRBJ1-2 TRBV10-3 NA CAISPKDRANYGYTF TGTGCCATCAGCCCGAAGGACAGGGCTAACTATGGCTACACCTTC
NA 13 TRBJ1-6 TRBV5-4 NA CASSLGPGSPLHF TGTGCCAGCAGCTTGGGGCCGGGTTCACCCCTCCACTTT
NA 15 TRBJ1-1 TRBV7-2 NA CASSLKATVNTEAFF TGTGCCAGCAGCTTAAAGGCGACAGTGAACACTGAAGCTTTCTTT
NA 12 TRBJ2-5 TRBV7-8 NA CASSLMEKTQYF TGTGCCAGCAGCTTAATGGAGAAGACCCAGTACTTC
NA 14 TRBJ1-2 TRBV6-2/TRBV6-3 NA CASSYSDSPYGYTF TGTGCCAGCAGTTATTCCGACAGTCCCTATGGCTACACCTTC
NA 16 TRBJ1-5 TRBV28 once CASSLSFRQDNQPQHF TGTGCCAGCAGTTTATCCTTTCGACAAGACAATCAGCCCCAGCATTTT
NA 14 TRBJ2-5 TRBV3-1/TRBV3-2 NA CASSQDYFEETQYF TGTGCCAGCAGCCAAGACTACTTTGAAGAGACCCAGTACTTC
TRBD1 14 TRBJ1-2 TRBV11-2 NA CASSLESQGQSYTF TGTGCCAGCAGCTTAGAGTCACAGGGGCAAAGCTACACCTTC
TRBD2 17 TRBJ2-2 TRBV3-1/TRBV3-2 NA CASSDSGLAGWTGELFF TGTGCCAGCAGCGATTCGGGACTAGCGGGGTGGACCGGGGAGCTGTTTTTT
NA 15 TRBJ2-2 TRBV11-3 NA CASSLDRGNTGELFF TGTGCCAGCAGCTTAGACCGCGGGAACACCGGGGAGCTGTTTTTT
NA 12 TRBJ1-2 TRBV5-5 NA CASSLGVDGYTF TGTGCCAGCAGCTTGGGTGTAGATGGCTACACCTTC
TRBD1 15 TRBJ1-2 TRBV4-2 NA CASSQSRQGTGGYTF TGTGCCAGCAGCCAGTCGAGACAGGGAACTGGGGGCTACACCTTC
NA 15 TRBJ1-3 TRBV6-5 NA CASSYSGARGNTIYF TGTGCCAGCAGTTACTCGGGGGCGCGGGGAAACACCATATATTTT
TRBD1 17 TRBJ1-5 TRBV3-1/TRBV3-2 NA CASSPGQGAWINQPQHF TGTGCCAGCAGCCCGGGGCAGGGGGCTTGGATCAATCAGCCCCAGCATTTT
NA 14 TRBJ1-1 TRBV9 NA CASSPPLGGTEAFF TGTGCCAGCAGCCCCCCCCTCGGGGGCACTGAAGCTTTCTTT
NA 15 TRBJ1-1 TRBV6-2/TRBV6-3 NA CASSYPGLRYVEAFF TGTGCCAGCAGTTACCCGGGACTGAGGTACGTTGAAGCTTTCTTT
NA 13 TRBJ1-1 TRBV12-5 NA CASGLYSSTEAFF TGTGCTAGTGGTTTGTACTCAAGCACTGAAGCTTTCTTT
NA 15 TRBJ2-3 TRBV28 NA CASKSSAGRQNPQYF TGTGCCAGCAAGTCTTCGGCGGGGCGGCAAAATCCGCAGTATTTT
NA 15 TRBJ2-1 TRBV27 NA CASSLSPEGSNEQFF TGTGCCAGCAGTTTATCGCCGGAGGGTAGCAATGAGCAGTTCTTC
NA 14 TRBJ2-2 TRBV10-1 NA CASSGRTNTGELFF TGCGCCAGCAGTGGCAGGACGAACACCGGGGAGCTGTTTTTT
NA 13 TRBJ1-2 TRBV7-2 NA CASSLDREGGYTF TGTGCCAGCAGCTTAGACAGGGAAGGGGGCTACACCTTC
TRBD1 16 TRBJ1-1 TRBV18 NA CASSPRTGGINTEAFF TGTGCCAGCTCACCGCGGACAGGCGGAATAAACACTGAAGCTTTCTTT
NA 16 TRBJ2-4 TRBV5-6 NA CASSPVGGESKNIQYF TGTGCCAGCAGCCCCGTGGGCGGGGAAAGCAAAAACATTCAGTACTTC
TRBD1 15 TRBJ1-2 TRBV19 NA CASSISRQGGYGYTF TGTGCCAGTAGTATATCGAGACAGGGGGGCTATGGCTACACCTTC
NA 15 TRBJ1-4 TRBV10-3 NA CAISSGGGGNEKLFF TGTGCCATCAGCTCGGGGGGAGGGGGAAATGAAAAACTGTTTTTT
NA 15 TRBJ1-5 TRBV19 NA CASSYSRQGNQPQHF TGTGCCAGTAGTTATAGTCGGCAGGGCAATCAGCCCCAGCATTTT
NA 14 TRBJ1-1 TRBV27 NA CASSLIGFGAEAFF TGTGCCAGCAGTCTAATCGGGTTCGGGGCTGAAGCTTTCTTT
NA 14 TRBJ1-3 TRBV14 NA CASSQVSSGNTIYF TGTGCCAGCAGCCAAGTTTCGTCTGGAAACACCATATATTTT
NA 13 TRBJ1-5 TRBV12-2 once CASRSSPGQPQHF TGTGCAAGTCGCTCATCCCCGGGTCAGCCCCAGCATTTT
TRBD1 15 TRBJ1-2 TRBV19 NA CASILSGTGAHGYTF TGTGCCAGCATCTTATCCGGGACAGGGGCCCATGGCTACACCTTC
NA 18 TRBJ1-2 TRBV7-8 NA CASSLGGSYSLVGYGYTF TGTGCCAGCAGCCTGGGGGGGTCCTATTCCCTAGTGGGCTATGGCTACACCTTC
TRBD2 13 TRBJ2-1 TRBV29-1 NA CSVVGLAGNEQFF TGCAGCGTTGTAGGACTAGCGGGGAATGAGCAGTTCTTC
NA 12 TRBJ1-1 TRBV12-5 few CASGLGAPEAFF TGTGCTAGTGGTTTGGGGGCCCCTGAAGCTTTCTTT
TRBD2 16 TRBJ2-5 TRBV2 NA CASSLGLAGGSETQYF TGTGCCAGCAGTCTGGGACTAGCGGGGGGGTCAGAGACCCAGTACTTC
NA 14 TRBJ1-1 TRBV5-4 NA CASSKLQGNTEAFF TGTGCCAGCAGCAAACTACAGGGGAACACTGAAGCTTTCTTT
NA 15 TRBJ2-5 TRBV5-1 NA CASSLSPDMKETQYF TGCGCCAGCAGCTTGTCACCCGACATGAAAGAGACCCAGTACTTC
TRBD1 15 TRBJ2-4 TRBV18 NA CASSQGQGRKNIQYF TGTGCCAGCTCACAGGGACAGGGGAGGAAAAACATTCAGTACTTC
NA 16 TRBJ1-2 TRBV19 once CASSPPGGRGVYGYTF TGTGCCAGTAGTCCCCCGGGGGGTCGGGGTGTCTATGGCTACACCTTC